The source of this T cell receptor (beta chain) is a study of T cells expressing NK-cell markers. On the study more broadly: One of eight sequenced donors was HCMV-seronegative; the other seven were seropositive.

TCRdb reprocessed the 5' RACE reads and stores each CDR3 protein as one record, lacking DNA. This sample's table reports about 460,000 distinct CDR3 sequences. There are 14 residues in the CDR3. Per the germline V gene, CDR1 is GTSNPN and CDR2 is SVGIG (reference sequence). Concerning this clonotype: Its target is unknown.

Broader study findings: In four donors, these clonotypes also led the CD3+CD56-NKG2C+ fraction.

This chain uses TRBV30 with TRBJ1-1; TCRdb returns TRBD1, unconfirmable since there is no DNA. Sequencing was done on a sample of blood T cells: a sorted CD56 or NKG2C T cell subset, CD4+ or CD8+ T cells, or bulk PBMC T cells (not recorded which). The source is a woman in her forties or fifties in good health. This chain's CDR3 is CACQTDRESTEAFF.